The 13 T cell receptor beta chains below all came from one sample that was sequenced in a study of vaccination effects on CD4 cells after COVID-19. For these TCRs, the target antigens are not known. Some clones are missing from TCRdb's copy, which holds only in-frame ones; the method was immunoSEQ multiplex PCR. The sample comprises 75,000 to 100,000 clones, around four fifths of which are singletons, and around 1% rests with the top ten. Before sequencing, viral peptide pools were used by the ViraFEST assay to expand antigen-specific CD4+ T cells. Subsequent to roughly 9 days of culture, CD4+ T cells were isolated. All study participants received two doses of BNT162b2 or mRNA-1273 vaccine. The material was CD4+ T cells from PBMCs cultured with HCoV-OC43 spike peptides, obtained after COVID-19 vaccination. Subset defined: HCoV-OC43 spike overlapping peptide pool stimulation. All receptors derive from a human donor who received a COVID-19 vaccine.

The rearrangement uses TRBV11-2 and TRBJ2-4; D call uncertain. Trimming cost V 1 base and J 5 bases, with 9 bases left between them. The CDR3 contains 14 residues. CDR1 is SGHAT, CDR2 FQNNGV, per germline. The CDR3 loop reads CASSLGRTENIQYF. In DNA form, the CDR3 reads TGTGCCAGCAGCTTAGGAAGAACAGAAAACATTCAGTACTTC.

V is TRBV6-5 and J is TRBJ1-1, with TRBD1 matching over 8 bases. Germline CDR1 reads MNHEY; CDR2 reads SVGAGI. Trimming at V came to 6 bases and at J to 4 bases, leaving 1 base not matched to a gene. CDR3 length: 12 amino acids. Here the CDR3 reads CASRDRGTEAFF. The CDR3 DNA reads TGTGCCAGCAGAGACAGGGGCACTGAAGCTTTCTTT.

The chain recombines TRBV9 with TRBJ2-1; 13 bases are a match to TRBD2. The CDR3 sequence is 15 residues long. Germline assignment: CDR1 SGDLS and CDR2 YYNGEE. Trimming cost V 4 bases and J 7 bases; bases outside gene matches: 5. CDR3 residues: CASSRLAGGLNEQFF. The CDR3 DNA sequence: TGTGCCAGCAGCAGACTAGCGGGGGGCCTTAATGAGCAGTTCTTC.

The chain recombines TRBV4-2 with TRBJ2-3; a possible D gene is TRBD2 (7 bases). The CDR3 extends over 18 amino acids. V was pared by 0 bases and J by 1 base, with 17 bases between. The V gene's germline CDR1 is LGHNA and CDR2 YNFKEQ. The CDR3 loop is CASSQEIRGAVRTDTQYF. The CDR3 nucleotides read TGTGCCAGCAGCCAAGAAATACGGGGGGCTGTACGCACAGATACGCAGTATTTT.

This chain connects TRBV10-3 to TRBJ2-2, with D perhaps TRBD1 (6 bases). The CDR3 runs to 13 residues. Trimming stripped 6 bases from V and 5 bases from J, with 10 bases between. From germline, CDR1 is ENHRY and CDR2 SYGVKD. The CDR3 DNA reads as TGTGCCATCAGCTCCAGGGGTACCGGGGAGCTGTTTTTT. Its translation is CAISSRGTGELFF.

This clone was seen a handful of times. The chain employs TRBV6-5 and TRBJ1-2, with D tentatively TRBD1 (5 bases). CDR1 and CDR2 from the germline V gene are MNHEY and SVGAGI. The CDR3 has 13 residues. V dropped 6 bases and J dropped 8 bases, with 16 bases sitting between them. The CDR3 loop is CASSTNREGGYTF. The DNA for the CDR3 is TGTGCCAGCAGCACAAACCGAGAGGGGGGCTACACCTTC.

The J gene is TRBJ2-1, the V gene TRBV6-6; 8 bases are shared with TRBD2. CDR1 and CDR2 from the germline V gene are MNHNY and SVGAGI (reference sequence). CDR3 length equals 16 residues. J gave up 6 bases and V 6 bases, and 13 bases lay outside the gene matches. Here the CDR3 DNA reads TGTGCCAGCAGCCTCGGGGGGGCCTCTGTGAGCAATGAGCAGTTCTTC. It yields the protein CASSLGGASVSNEQFF.

This clone has only one observation. The chain is built from TRBV5-1 and TRBJ1-4; TRBD1 agrees at 9 bases. V shed 3 bases, J shed 3 bases, and the junction held 3 bases outside the gene matches. Germline V gives CDR1 SGHRS, CDR2 YFSETQ. The CDR3 extends over 15 amino acids. The CDR3 DNA follows: TGCGCCAGCAGCTCCGGGACAGGGCCTAATGAAAAACTGTTTTTT. This gives the protein CASSSGTGPNEKLFF.

This chain links TRBV19 with TRBJ1-4; a weak D match, TRBD1 (6 bases). Germline CDR1 is LNHDA and CDR2 is SQIVND (reference sequence). The CDR3 is 17 residues long. V was shortened by 5 bases and J by 0 bases, with 16 bases between the two germline ends. As DNA, the CDR3 is TGTGCCAGTAGTGGGACAACTACCTCTTCAACTAATGAAAAACTGTTTTTT. Its translation is CASSGTTTSSTNEKLFF.

The chain uses TRBV30 and TRBJ2-1; D remains ambiguous. Between the trimmed V and J ends, which lost 5 bases and 2 bases, there was a span of 10 bases. From germline, CDR1 is GTSNPN and CDR2 SVGIG (reference sequence). The CDR3 covers 13 residues. The CDR3 protein is CAWASSAYNEQFF. In nucleotides, the CDR3 is TGTGCCTGGGCGTCCTCGGCCTACAATGAGCAGTTCTTC.

The V call is TRBV5-4, the J call TRBJ1-2; 9 bases align to TRBD1. CDR1 and CDR2 from the germline V gene are SGHNT and YYREEE (reference sequence). Unmatched junction bases numbered 9, after V lost 4 bases and J lost 2 bases. CDR3 size: 16 residues. The CDR3 sequence: CASSRAGTGKNYGYTF. CDR3 nucleotide sequence: TGTGCCAGCAGCAGGGCCGGGACAGGGAAAAACTATGGCTACACCTTC.

The chain joins TRBV18 to TRBJ1-4; no clear D. V gave up 0 bases and J gave up 5 bases, with 7 bases separating them. The CDR3 contains 14 residues. Germline CDR1 and CDR2: KGHSH and LQKENI. The CDR3 is CASSPPEGNEKLFF. CDR3 in DNA: TGTGCCAGCTCACCACCGGAGGGAAATGAAAAACTGTTTTTT.

V gene TRBV6-5 combines with J gene TRBJ2-2; possible D gene TRBD2, 5 bases. The CDR3 runs to 16 residues. Germline-derived CDR1 and CDR2 are MNHEY and SVGAGI. The germline V and J ends were trimmed by 4 bases and 9 bases, with 21 bases remaining between them. DNA of the CDR3: TGTGCCAGCAGTTGGACTGGACGGACTGGTAGGAGGGAGCTGTTTTTT. It is translated as CASSWTGRTGRRELFF.